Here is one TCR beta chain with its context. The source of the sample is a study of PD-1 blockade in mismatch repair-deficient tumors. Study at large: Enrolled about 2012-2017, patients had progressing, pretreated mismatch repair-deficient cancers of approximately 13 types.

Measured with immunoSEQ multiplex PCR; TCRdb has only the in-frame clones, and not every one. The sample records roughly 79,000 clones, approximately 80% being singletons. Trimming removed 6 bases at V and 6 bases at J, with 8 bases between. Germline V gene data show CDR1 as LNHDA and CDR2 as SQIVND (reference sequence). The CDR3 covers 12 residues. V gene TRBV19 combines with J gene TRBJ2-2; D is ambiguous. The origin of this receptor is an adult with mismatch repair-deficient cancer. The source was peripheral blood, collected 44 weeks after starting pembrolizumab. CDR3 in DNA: TGTGCCAGTAGCGGAATACCCGGGGAGCTGTTTTTT. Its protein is CASSGIPGELFF.